This entry concerns a single T cell receptor (beta chain). This sample was taken from a study of cytomegalovirus exposure and HLA in healthy donors. Both 60 Vbeta primers and 13 Jbeta primers went into the PCR. Profiling relied on immunoSEQ multiplex PCR, and the TCRdb table lists in-frame clones only, not all of them. The sample consists of tens of thousands of clones, 73% of them appearing once. Per germline, CDR1 LNHDA and CDR2 SQIVND (reference sequence). The CDR3 spans 14 residues. Trimming pared 3 bases from V and 2 bases from J, leaving 10 bases between. At sampling all donors were nominally healthy, likely with unrecorded immune exposures.

The origin of this receptor is a man aged 45-65 years in good health and CMV-seronegative. The sample taken for sequencing was PBMCs. V gene TRBV19 combines with J gene TRBJ2-5; D gene ambiguous. This chain's CDR3 is CASSMRTQQETQYF. CDR3 bases: TGTGCCAGTAGTATGAGAACACAGCAAGAGACCCAGTACTTC.